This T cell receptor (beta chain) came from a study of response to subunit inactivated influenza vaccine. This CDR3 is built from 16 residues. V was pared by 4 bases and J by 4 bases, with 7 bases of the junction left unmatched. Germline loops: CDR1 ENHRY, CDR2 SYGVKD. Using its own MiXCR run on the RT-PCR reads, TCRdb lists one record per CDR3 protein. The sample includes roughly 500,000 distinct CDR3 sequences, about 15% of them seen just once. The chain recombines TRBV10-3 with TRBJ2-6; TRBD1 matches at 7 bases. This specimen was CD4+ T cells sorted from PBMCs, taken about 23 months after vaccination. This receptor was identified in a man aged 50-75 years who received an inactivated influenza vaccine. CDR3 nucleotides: TGTGCCATCAGTGCCGAACAGGGGCGGGGGGCCAACGTCCTGACTTTC. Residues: CAISAEQGRGANVLTF.